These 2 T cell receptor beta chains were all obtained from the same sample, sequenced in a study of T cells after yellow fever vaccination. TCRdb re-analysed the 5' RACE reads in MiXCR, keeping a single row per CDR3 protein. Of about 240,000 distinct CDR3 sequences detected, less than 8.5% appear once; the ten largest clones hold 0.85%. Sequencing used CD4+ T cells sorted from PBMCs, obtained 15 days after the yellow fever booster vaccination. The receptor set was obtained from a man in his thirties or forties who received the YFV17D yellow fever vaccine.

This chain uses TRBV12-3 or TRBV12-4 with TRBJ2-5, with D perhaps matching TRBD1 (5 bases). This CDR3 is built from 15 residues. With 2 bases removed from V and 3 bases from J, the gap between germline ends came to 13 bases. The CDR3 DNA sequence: TGTGCCAGCAGTTTAACGTATGGCAGGGAAGAGACCCAGTACTTC. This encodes CASSLTYGREETQYF.

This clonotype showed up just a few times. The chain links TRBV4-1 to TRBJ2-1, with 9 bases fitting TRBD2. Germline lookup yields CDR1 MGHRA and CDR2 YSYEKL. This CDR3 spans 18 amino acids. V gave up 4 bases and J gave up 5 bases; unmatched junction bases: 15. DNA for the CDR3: TGCGCCAGCAGCCGTACCCTCCCCCCTAGCGGGAAAAACAATGAGCAGTTCTTC. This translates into CASSRTLPPSGKNNEQFF.